This T cell receptor (beta chain) was profiled in a study of blood T cell repertoires in COVID-19 (TCRdb year 2020). Background for the entire study: Samples from collaborators originated in the United States, Italy and Spain and spanned both the acute and convalescent phases of COVID-19. The prospective study material was composed of cDNA or gDNA derived from T cells, B-cell-depleted T cells, or PBMCs. The dataset comprised deeply sampled blood TCRbeta repertoires from subjects exposed to, actively infected with, or recovered from COVID-19. The repertoires were made available in a free public database intended to serve as a resource for research on the immune response to SARS-CoV-2. The samples were drawn from the first 160 participants of the ongoing ImmuneRACE study and from some 1,300 subjects provided by 6 global collaborators. Sample metadata almost always included a de-identified subject ID, COVID-19 status, age in years and sex. Where available, HLA class I and class II types were obtained from metadata supplied by the sample provider rather than from assay-based typing. The study at large found these results: The amount of clinical and demographic metadata varied by source and participant and was provided uncurated.

Measured from the cysteine to the phenylalanine, the CDR3 is 16 residues long. Here the CDR3 DNA is all that survives: 48 bases in frame from base 1. Trimming removed 6 bases from V and 7 bases from J; the gene matches leave 18 bases unexplained. CDR1 MDHEN and CDR2 SYDVKM were looked up in the germline V gene. On this clone: This receptor's antigen is unknown. Base qualities are not recorded, but no much larger clone differs from it by a single base.

TCRbeta CDR3 regions were amplified from genomic DNA by means of the immunoSEQ Assay, a bias-controlled multiplex PCR. Per the original workflow: Nucleated cell counts per sample were estimated from amplification of reference gene primers within the assay. Sequence reads were collapsed and filtered to measure the absolute abundance of every unique TCRbeta CDR3 rearrangement. For each sample, productive Simpson clonality was calculated as the square root of Simpson's diversity index across productive rearrangements. TCRdb took over this immuneACCESS table, retaining in-frame rearrangements with V and J assigned. Such tables are incomplete; in checked studies, under half of the missing clones stem from an unresolved V gene, and the remainder is unexplained. V, J and clone size reflect that table, while D and trimming were determined from the DNA. The sample table shows 350,000 or so clones, and about 88% are seen once. 1% of the sample is in the top ten clones.

Participants in the prospective study were aged roughly 18 to 100 years, lived in some 24 United States geographic areas, and enrolled through a virtual design. In the prospective study, cohorts were assigned on the basis of participant-reported clinical history obtained from a screening survey and a study questionnaire. Exposed participants had been in contact, within 2 weeks of entering the study, with a person who had a PCR-confirmed or clinician-diagnosed case of COVID-19. In the prospective study, mobile phlebotomists collected whole blood, serum and a nasopharyngeal or oropharyngeal swab from each participant. Over a roughly two-month period, participants in the prospective study had the option of providing additional blood draws and questionnaires. Prospective study blood samples were shipped either frozen or at room temperature before DNA extraction.

The sequence came from a woman younger than 45 who had been exposed to COVID-19. Source material: PBMCs or T cells enriched from blood (not recorded which). The sequence is built from TRBV28 and TRBJ2-7, and TRBD1 matches 7 of the central bases. The nucleotide sequence reads TGTGCCAGCAGCCCCGCCCCCCCCGTGCAGGGGGAAGAGCAGTACTTC. Its protein is CASSPAPPVQGEEQYF.